These 2 T cell receptor beta chains share one sample of origin, sequenced in a study of TIL therapy for anti-PD-1-resistant metastatic lung cancer. The immunoSEQ assay was v3. Sequencing was performed with immunoSEQ multiplex PCR; in TCRdb, only in-frame clones are kept and a portion is missing. The sample holds about 21,000 clones, 70% to 80% seen once. Regarding time point: pre-treatment sample, taken before nivolumab and TIL therapy. The input for sequencing was blood, taken at baseline. The origin of the receptors is a person aged 25 to 85 with non-small cell lung cancer.

The J gene is TRBJ2-1, the V gene TRBV15; 10 nucleotides agree with TRBD1. Germline CDR1 is LNHNV and CDR2 is YYDKDF (reference sequence). There are 15 residues in the CDR3. With V trimmed by 4 bases and J by 8 bases, 8 bases remained unmatched. The CDR3 DNA sequence: TGTGCCACCAGCAAGTCGACAGGGGGCTGGGATGAGCAGTTCTTC. Its translation: CATSKSTGGWDEQFF.

V and J are TRBV7-8 and TRBJ1-5; D unclear. Germline loops: CDR1 SGHVS, CDR2 FQNEAQ. The length of the CDR3 is 17 residues. V lost 3 bases to trimming and J lost 4 bases, with 19 bases between them. CDR3 protein: CASSFSPNTFRNQPQHF. CDR3 DNA sequence: TGTGCCAGCAGCTTCTCTCCCAACACCTTTAGGAATCAGCCCCAGCATTTT.